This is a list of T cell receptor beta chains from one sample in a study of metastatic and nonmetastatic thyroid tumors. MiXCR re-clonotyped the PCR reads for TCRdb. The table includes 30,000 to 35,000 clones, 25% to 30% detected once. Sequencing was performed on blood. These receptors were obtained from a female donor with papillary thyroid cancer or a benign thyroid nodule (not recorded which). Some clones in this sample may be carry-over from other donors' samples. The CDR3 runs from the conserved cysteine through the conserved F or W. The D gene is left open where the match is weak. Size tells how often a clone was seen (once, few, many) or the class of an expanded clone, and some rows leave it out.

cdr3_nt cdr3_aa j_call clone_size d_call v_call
TGCGCCAGCAGTTTGTCGTGGGACACCGGGGAGCTGTTTTTT CASSLSWDTGELFF TRBJ2-2 - - TRBV5-1
TGTGCCGCCCGGGGGCCAGACCGGAACACTGAAGCTTTCTTT CAARGPDRNTEAFF TRBJ1-1 - - TRBV6-1
TGCGCCAGCAGCCCCGGGACACGTCCCTACGAGCAGTACTTC CASSPGTRPYEQYF TRBJ2-7 many - TRBV5-1
TGTGCCAGCAGGACTACCACCTACGAGCAGTACTTC CASRTTTYEQYF TRBJ2-7 few - TRBV28
TGTGCCAGCAGTTTCGGACTAGGAGAGGTCGCCGGGGAGCTGTTTTTT CASSFGLGEVAGELFF TRBJ2-2 many TRBD2 TRBV6-1
TGTGCCAGCAACTTTCAGACTAGCGGGAGAGACACCGGGGAGCTGTTTTTT CASNFQTSGRDTGELFF TRBJ2-2 many TRBD2 TRBV28
TGTGCCAGCAGCTTACGACAGGGATCCTACGAGCAGTACTTC CASSLRQGSYEQYF TRBJ2-7 once TRBD1 TRBV11-3
TGTGCCAGCAGCTTAGGGCCTACAGACCCCCAGCATTTT CASSLGPTDPQHF TRBJ1-5 - - TRBV7-2
TGCGCCAGCAGCTTGTCCCGAGATGCGGCTTTCTTT CASSLSRDAAFF TRBJ1-1 - - TRBV5-1
TGTGCCAGCTCGCCTCCCGGGACTAGCGGGAGTAACTCAGATACGCAGTATTTT CASSPPGTSGSNSDTQYF TRBJ2-3 many TRBD2 TRBV18
TGCAGCGTTGACCCCTCTCTACTAGCGGGAGAAGAGACCCAGTACTTC CSVDPSLLAGEETQYF TRBJ2-5 many TRBD2 TRBV29-1
TGTGCCAGCAGTCGAAATTGGGGGGCTCAAAGATATGCTTTCTTT CASSRNWGAQRYAFF TRBJ1-1 many - TRBV12-3/TRBV12-4
TGTGCCAGCAGACCCGCGGCCGGGGAGCTGTTTTTT CASRPAAGELFF TRBJ2-2 many - TRBV6-2/TRBV6-3
TGTGCCAGCAGCCAAGGGTCGACAGGGAGGCGGGGTGAGCAGTTCTTC CASSQGSTGRRGEQFF TRBJ2-1 many - TRBV4-2
TGTGCCAGCGGGACAGGGGACTCTGGAAACACCATATATTTT CASGTGDSGNTIYF TRBJ1-3 many TRBD1 TRBV6-1
TGTGCCAGCAGTTTAAGTCAGCTTAATGAAAAACTGTTTTTT CASSLSQLNEKLFF TRBJ1-4 many - TRBV28
TGTGCCAGCAGCCAAGAACTTCGGGGGTTTGGAAAACTGTTTTTT CASSQELRGFGKLFF TRBJ1-4 many - TRBV3-1
TGTGCCAGCAGACCCACTAGCGGGAGGGCCTCGGTTGAGCAGTACTTC CASRPTSGRASVEQYF TRBJ2-7 many TRBD2 TRBV6-2/TRBV6-3
TGTGCCAGCAGCTTCACAGGGGAAACCGGGGAGCTGTTTTTT CASSFTGETGELFF TRBJ2-2 - TRBD1 TRBV5-1
TGTGCCAGCAGCCCAGGACAGGGGTGGACCTACAATGAGCAGTTCTTC CASSPGQGWTYNEQFF TRBJ2-1 - TRBD1 TRBV11-2
TGTGCCAGCAGCGACAGGGGAGGGGACGAGACCCAGTACTTC CASSDRGGDETQYF TRBJ2-5 many - TRBV2
TGTGCCAGCAGTTTCGGGGGGTCAGGCCGACCTTTCAATCAGCCCCAGCATTTT CASSFGGSGRPFNQPQHF TRBJ1-5 few - TRBV12-3/TRBV12-4
TGTGCCAGCAGCTTAGGGATTACAGTAGCAACTAATGAAAAACTGTTTTTT CASSLGITVATNEKLFF TRBJ1-4 many - TRBV7-6
TGTGCCAGCAGCTTCTCACTTACTAGCGTTAATGAGCAGTTCTTC CASSFSLTSVNEQFF TRBJ2-1 - TRBD2 TRBV11-2
TGTGCCAGCAGTTTAGGGGGGGCCTCAGATACGCAGTATTTT CASSLGGASDTQYF TRBJ2-3 few - TRBV27
TGTGCCATCAGCCACTTGACAGGGAAGAACACTGAAGCTTTCTTT CAISHLTGKNTEAFF TRBJ1-1 many TRBD1 TRBV10-3
TGTGCCACCAGGGGGAGAAGTGTAGGTGAAGCTTTCTTT CATRGRSVGEAFF TRBJ1-1 many - TRBV24-1